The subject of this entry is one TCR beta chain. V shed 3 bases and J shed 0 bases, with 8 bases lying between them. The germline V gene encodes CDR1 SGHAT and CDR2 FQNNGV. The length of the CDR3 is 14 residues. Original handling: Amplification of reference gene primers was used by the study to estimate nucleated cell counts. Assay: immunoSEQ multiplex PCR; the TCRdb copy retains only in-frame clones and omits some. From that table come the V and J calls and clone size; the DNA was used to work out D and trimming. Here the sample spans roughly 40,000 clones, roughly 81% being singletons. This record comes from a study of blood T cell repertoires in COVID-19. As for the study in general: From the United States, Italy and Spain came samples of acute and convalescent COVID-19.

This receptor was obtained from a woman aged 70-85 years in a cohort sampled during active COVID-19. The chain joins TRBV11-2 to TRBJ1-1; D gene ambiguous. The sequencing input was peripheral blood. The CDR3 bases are TGTGCCAGCAGCTTGGGCAGTGTGAACACTGAAGCTTTCTTT. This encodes CASSLGSVNTEAFF.